This T cell receptor beta chain originates from a study of shared clonotypes between healthy human individuals. The assay was immunoSEQ multiplex PCR, and TCRdb's table has in-frame clones only and misses some. Among some 2 million clones listed, approximately 95% were seen once. A word on this clone: Other DNA sequences in the same sample also yield this CDR3.

The CDR3 contains 13 residues. Germline CDR1 is SGHRS and CDR2 is YFSETQ. The V gene lost 4 bases and the J gene lost 3 bases, with 11 bases spanning the gap. Sequencing was performed on naive CD4+ T cells sorted from blood. Subset in this sample: CD45RA+ positively selected. The V and J genes are TRBV5-1 and TRBJ2-7; D is possibly TRBD1 (6 bases). The receptor was derived from a man aged 18 to 35 in good health. This CDR3 is CASSTGQLYEQYF. The CDR3 nucleotides are TGCGCCAGCAGCACCGGACAGCTCTACGAGCAGTACTTC.